The present T cell receptor (beta chain) was sequenced within a study of blood T cell repertoires in COVID-19 (dated by TCRdb to 2020 to 2022). Study-level background: Samples covering the acute and convalescent phases of COVID-19 were provided by collaborators in the United States, Italy and Spain. Where available, HLA class I and class II types were taken from metadata supplied by the sample provider and were not determined by assay-based typing. The material from the prospective study consisted of cDNA or gDNA derived from T cells, B-cell-depleted T cells, or PBMCs. The dataset comprised deeply sampled blood TCRbeta repertoires from subjects exposed to, actively infected with, or recovered from COVID-19. The repertoires were released in a freely available public database intended as a resource for research on the immune response to SARS-CoV-2. A de-identified subject ID, COVID-19 status, age in years and sex were almost always included in the sample metadata. The samples were drawn from two sources: the first 160 participants of the ongoing ImmuneRACE study, and 1,000 to 1,500 subjects contributed by 6 global collaborators. The research as a whole found: The amount of clinical and demographic metadata varied by source and participant and was provided uncurated.

Each collaborating institution followed its own protocols to collect whole blood in K2EDTA tubes. For TCRbeta analysis, collaborator samples were shipped as frozen whole blood, as isolated PBMCs, or as DNA extracted from either sample type. A word on this clone: The specificity of this receptor is unknown. Base-call qualities are not available, and no considerably larger clone is one nucleotide away.

V and J are truncated by 8 bases and 3 bases respectively, leaving an intervening sequence of 14 bases. Via the germline V gene, CDR1 is MNHEY and CDR2 SVGAGI. From cysteine to phenylalanine, the CDR3 is 14 amino acids long. Here the CDR3 DNA is all that survives: 42 bases in frame from base 1. TCRbeta CDR3 regions were amplified from genomic DNA using the immunoSEQ Assay, a bias-controlled multiplex PCR. Per the source publication's procedure: The number of nucleated cells in each sample was estimated from the amplification of reference gene primers within the assay. To quantify the absolute abundance of each unique TCRbeta CDR3 rearrangement, sequence reads were collapsed and filtered. For each sample, productive Simpson clonality was calculated by taking the square root of Simpson's diversity index across productive rearrangements. The table was pulled from immuneACCESS by TCRdb, which kept in-frame rearrangements only. Such tables lose some clones; where checked, under half of the loss comes from unresolved V genes, and the rest has no known cause. The D gene and trimming were derived from the DNA, and the V and J assignments and clone size from that table. For this sample there are around 200,000 clones; under 90% appear just once. Jointly, the top ten make up around 7% of the sample.

The clonotype was recovered from a man between 35 and 55 years old with acute or convalescent COVID-19. Material for sequencing was peripheral blood. The rearrangement combines TRBV6-5 with TRBJ2-1, with TRBD1 tentatively as D gene (6 bases match). The CDR3 here reads CASRSQDSYNEQFF. The DNA sequence is given as TGTGCCAGCCGCTCGCAGGACAGCTACAATGAGCAGTTCTTC.